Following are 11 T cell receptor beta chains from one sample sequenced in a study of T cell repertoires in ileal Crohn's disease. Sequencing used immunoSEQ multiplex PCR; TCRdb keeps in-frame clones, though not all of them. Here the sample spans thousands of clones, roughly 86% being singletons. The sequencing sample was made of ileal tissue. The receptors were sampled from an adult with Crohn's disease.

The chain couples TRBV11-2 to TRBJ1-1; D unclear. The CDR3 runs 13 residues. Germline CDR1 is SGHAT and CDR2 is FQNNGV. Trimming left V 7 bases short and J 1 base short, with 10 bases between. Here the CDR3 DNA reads TGTGCCAGCACCCCCTCGCGGAACACTGAAGCTTTCTTT. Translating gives CASTPSRNTEAFF.

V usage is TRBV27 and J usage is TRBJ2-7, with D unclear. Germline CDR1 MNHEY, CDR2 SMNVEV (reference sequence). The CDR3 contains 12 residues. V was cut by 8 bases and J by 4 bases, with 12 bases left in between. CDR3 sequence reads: CASSRSGYEQYF. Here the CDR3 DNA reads TGTGCCAGCTCCCGTAGTGGGTACGAGCAGTACTTC.

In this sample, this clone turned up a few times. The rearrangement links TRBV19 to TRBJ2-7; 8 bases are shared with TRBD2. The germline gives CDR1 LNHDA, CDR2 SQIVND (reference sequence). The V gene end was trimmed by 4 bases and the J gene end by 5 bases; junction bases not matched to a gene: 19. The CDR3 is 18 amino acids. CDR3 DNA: TGTGCCAGTAGTAAACCGAACCTCCTCGCGGGAGGTCGGAACGAGCAGTACTTC. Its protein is CASSKPNLLAGGRNEQYF.

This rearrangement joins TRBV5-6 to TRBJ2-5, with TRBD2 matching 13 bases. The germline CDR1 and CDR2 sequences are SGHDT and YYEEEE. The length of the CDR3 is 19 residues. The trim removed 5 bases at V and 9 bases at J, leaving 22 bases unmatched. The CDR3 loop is CASRNDQEGLAGLNSAQYF. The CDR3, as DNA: TGTGCCAGCAGAAATGATCAAGAGGGACTAGCGGGACTTAATAGTGCCCAGTACTTC.

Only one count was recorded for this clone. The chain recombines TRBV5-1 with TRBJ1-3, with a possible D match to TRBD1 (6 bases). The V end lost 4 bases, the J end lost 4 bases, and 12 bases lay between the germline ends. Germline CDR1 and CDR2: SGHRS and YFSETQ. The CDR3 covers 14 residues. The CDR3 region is CASSRDMKGNTIYF. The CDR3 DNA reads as TGCGCCAGCAGCCGGGACATGAAGGGAAACACCATATATTTT. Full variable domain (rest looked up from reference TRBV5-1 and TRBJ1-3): KAGVTQTPRYLIKTRGQQVTLSCSPISGHRSVSWYQQTPGQGLQFLFEYFSETQRNKGNFPGRFSGRQFSNSRSEMNVSTLELGDSALYLCASSRDMKGNTIYFGEGSWLTVV.

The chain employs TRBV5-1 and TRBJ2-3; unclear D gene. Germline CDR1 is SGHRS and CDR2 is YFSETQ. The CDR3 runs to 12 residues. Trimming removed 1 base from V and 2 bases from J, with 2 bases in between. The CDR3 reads CASSLLTDTQYF. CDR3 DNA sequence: TGCGCCAGCAGCTTGCTCACAGATACGCAGTATTTT.

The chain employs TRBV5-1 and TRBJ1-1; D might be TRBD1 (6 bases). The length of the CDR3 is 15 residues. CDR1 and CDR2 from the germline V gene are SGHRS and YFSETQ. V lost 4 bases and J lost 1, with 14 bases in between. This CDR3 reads CASSDAGVGNTEAFF. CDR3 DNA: TGCGCCAGCAGCGACGCAGGGGTGGGGAACACTGAAGCTTTCTTT.

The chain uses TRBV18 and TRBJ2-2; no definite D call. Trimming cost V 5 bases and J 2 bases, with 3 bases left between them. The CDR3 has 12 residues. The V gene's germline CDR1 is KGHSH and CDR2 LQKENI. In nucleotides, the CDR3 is TGTGCCAGCTCATCCAACACCGGGGAGCTGTTTTTT. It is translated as CASSSNTGELFF.

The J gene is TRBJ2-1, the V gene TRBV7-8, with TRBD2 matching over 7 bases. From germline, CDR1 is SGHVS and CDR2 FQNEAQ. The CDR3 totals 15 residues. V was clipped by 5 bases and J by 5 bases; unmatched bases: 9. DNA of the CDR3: TGTGCCAGCAGCGCGGGACTATCCGGCGACAATGAGCAGTTCTTC. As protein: CASSAGLSGDNEQFF.

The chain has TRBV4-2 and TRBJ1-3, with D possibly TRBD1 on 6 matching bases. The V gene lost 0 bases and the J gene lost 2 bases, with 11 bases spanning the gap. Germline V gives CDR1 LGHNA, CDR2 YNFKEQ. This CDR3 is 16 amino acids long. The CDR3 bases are TGTGCCAGCAGCCAAGATAGGGGGTCAACTGGAAACACCATATATTTT. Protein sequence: CASSQDRGSTGNTIYF.

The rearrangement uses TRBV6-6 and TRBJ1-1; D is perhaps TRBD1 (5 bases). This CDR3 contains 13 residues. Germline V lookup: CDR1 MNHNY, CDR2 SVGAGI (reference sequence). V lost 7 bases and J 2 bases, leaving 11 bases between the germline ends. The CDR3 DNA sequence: TGTGCCAGCACCAAGAGGGGTAACACTGAAGCTTTCTTT. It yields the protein CASTKRGNTEAFF.